What follows are 13 T cell receptor beta chains derived from one specimen sequenced in a study of T cell changes during pregnancy in multiple sclerosis. Repertoires were generated with immunoSEQ multiplex PCR, while TCRdb's copy carries only in-frame clones and drops some. This sample carries almost 50,000 clones, roughly 93% of them seen once, and the ten largest clones take approximately 0.4%. The material was CD4+ T cells from peripheral blood mononuclear cells, obtained in the second trimester of pregnancy. The receptor set was obtained from a female donor in good health, enrolled as a control in a pregnancy study.

V gene TRBV2 combines with J gene TRBJ2-3, with D possibly being TRBD2 (6 bases). This CDR3 has 16 residues. The V end was cut by 1 base, the J end by 1 base, with 12 bases between. Germline V lookup: CDR1 SNHLY, CDR2 FYNNEI. The chain's CDR3 is CASSEGPTGGTDTQYF. For the CDR3, the DNA is TGTGCCAGCAGTGAAGGGCCCACGGGGGGCACAGATACGCAGTATTTT.

A few counts support this clone. The V call is TRBV30, the J call TRBJ1-1; a weak D match, TRBD1 (5 bases). Trimming removed 0 bases at V and 11 bases at J, with 16 bases between. The CDR3 sequence is 13 residues long. Germline lookup yields CDR1 GTSNPN and CDR2 SVGIG (reference sequence). The CDR3 DNA follows: TGTGCCTGGAGTGTAGGGGACTCAAGGTTCGCTTTCTTT. Encoded protein: CAWSVGDSRFAFF.

The genes are TRBV11-3 and TRBJ1-1, with D tentatively TRBD1 (5 bases). CDR1 and CDR2 (germline): SGHNT, YENEEA. The length of the CDR3 is 14 residues. The V gene lost 5 bases and the J gene lost 0 bases, with 10 bases spanning the gap. The CDR3 reads CASSATVMNTEAFF. The CDR3 DNA sequence: TGTGCCAGCAGCGCGACAGTCATGAACACTGAAGCTTTCTTT.

The chain recombines TRBV6-1 with TRBJ1-6, with D possibly being TRBD1 (5 bases). V lost 2 bases and J 0 bases, leaving 20 bases between the germline ends. The CDR3 totals 20 residues. Germline values: CDR1 MNHNS, CDR2 SASEGT. The chain's CDR3 is CASSERGRDSTLSYNSPLHF. The CDR3 DNA follows: TGTGCCAGCAGTGAAAGAGGTCGGGACTCTACGCTCTCCTATAATTCACCCCTCCACTTT.

The rearrangement uses TRBV30 and TRBJ2-5, with D tentatively TRBD2 (5 bases). This CDR3 is built from 13 residues. In germline, CDR1 is GTSNPN, CDR2 SVGIG (reference sequence). V was cut by 2 bases and J by 2 bases, with 9 bases left in between. CDR3: CAWSPGLQETQYF. In nucleotides, the CDR3 is TGTGCCTGGAGTCCAGGACTGCAAGAGACCCAGTACTTC.

The V gene is TRBV7-2, the J gene TRBJ2-1; D call uncertain. Trimming removed 0 bases at V and 9 bases at J, with 6 bases between. This CDR3 comprises 12 residues. CDR1 is SGHTA and CDR2 is FQGNSA in the germline V gene. The CDR3 DNA is TGTGCCAGCAGCTTAGCGCTATCTGAGCAGTTCTTC. Its translation: CASSLALSEQFF.

The gene calls are TRBV5-4 and TRBJ2-2; no reliable D call. This CDR3 comprises 14 residues. V lost 0 bases and J lost 5, with 8 bases in between. The germline CDR1 and CDR2 sequences are SGHNT and YYREEE (reference sequence). The CDR3 bases are TGTGCCAGCAGCTTGGTACTGACAACCGGGGAGCTGTTTTTT. Its protein is CASSLVLTTGELFF.

V usage is TRBV5-1 and J usage is TRBJ2-5; unclear D gene. Between the trimmed V and J ends, which lost 6 bases and 7 bases, there was a span of 10 bases. The length of the CDR3 is 11 residues. The germline V gene has CDR1 SGHRS and CDR2 YFSETQ. DNA of the CDR3: TGCGCCAGCACTGAACGAGGGACCCAGTACTTC. It encodes CASTERGTQYF. The whole variable domain, filled in from reference TRBV5-1 and TRBJ2-5, reads KAGVTQTPRYLIKTRGQQVTLSCSPISGHRSVSWYQQTPGQGLQFLFEYFSETQRNKGNFPGRFSGRQFSNSRSEMNVSTLELGDSALYLCASTERGTQYFGPGTRLLVL.

This clone has just one count. The CDR3: CASSPRQGAGNTIYF. The CDR3 nucleotides are TGTGCCAGCAGCCCCCGACAGGGGGCTGGAAACACCATATATTTT. J is TRBJ1-3 and V is TRBV11-2, with TRBD1 matching 9 bases. Trimming took 5 bases from V and 2 from J; bases not matched to a gene: 4. The germline CDR1 and CDR2 sequences are SGHAT and FQNNGV. The CDR3 has 15 amino acids.

This chain connects TRBV5-1 to TRBJ2-3, with TRBD2 matching over 11 bases. CDR3 size: 17 residues. Germline V CDR1 and CDR2: SGHRS, YFSETQ. V shed 1 base, J shed 4 bases, and the junction held 8 bases outside the gene matches. The CDR3 loop reads CASSLPYSGGGADTQYF. CDR3 DNA sequence: TGCGCCAGCAGCTTGCCGTATAGCGGGGGGGGCGCAGATACGCAGTATTTT.

This clone turned up a few times. The chain is built from TRBV30 and TRBJ1-2; perhaps TRBD1 as D (5 bases). CDR1 and CDR2 from the germline V gene are GTSNPN and SVGIG (reference sequence). The CDR3 is made up of 13 amino acids. The ends were cut back, 2 bases at V and 7 bases at J, with 14 bases in the middle. The CDR3 sequence: CAWSFGGITGYTF. In nucleotides, the CDR3 is TGTGCCTGGAGTTTCGGGGGGATCACTGGCTACACCTTC.

The gene calls are TRBV4-2 and TRBJ2-1; 8 bases align to TRBD2. V trimming: 4 bases; J trimming: 7 bases; junction bases outside the gene matches: 9. The V gene's germline CDR1 is LGHNA and CDR2 YNFKEQ. The CDR3 has 15 residues. For the CDR3, the DNA is TGTGCCAGCAGCCTCCACCCGGGGGGGGATAATGAGCAGTTCTTC. It yields the protein CASSLHPGGDNEQFF.

The chain links TRBV4-2 to TRBJ1-5; D perhaps matches TRBD1 (5 bases). V was shortened by 0 bases and J by 4 bases, with 10 bases between the two germline ends. This CDR3 region has 15 residues. The germline V gene has CDR1 LGHNA and CDR2 YNFKEQ. CDR3 residues: CASSQDQGRNQPQHF. CDR3 nucleotide sequence: TGTGCCAGCAGCCAAGATCAGGGCAGAAATCAGCCCCAGCATTTT.